This T cell receptor beta chain was documented in a study of T cell repertoires in cytomegalovirus infection. Across the study: CMV epitopes that were recently identified and HLA-C-restricted were used alongside well-studied HLA-B-restricted ones. Public TCR beta signatures provided an indication of both CMV infection and a matching HLA type.

TCRdb ran MiXCR on the reads and lists one entry per CDR3 protein. The sample consists of some 940,000 distinct CDR3 sequences, around 30% of them appearing once. CDR1 and CDR2 (germline): LGHDT, YNNKEL (reference sequence). The CDR3 is 13 residues long. Trimming took off 3 bases at V and 4 bases at J, with 9 bases between the two ends. Worth noting for this clonotype: Its cognate antigen is unknown.

General study findings and limits: Adding up the frequency of public TCR beta families identified people who carried CMV plus the relevant HLA. In two of eight donors, the top clonotype was HLA-C-restricted CMV-specific.

J is TRBJ2-5 and V is TRBV3-1; TRBD2 is a possible D gene (6 bases). Sequencing used cultured CD8+ T cells from PBMCs, obtained from culture after CMV antigen stimulation. This TCR was sampled from a human donor in good health (CMV status not recorded). Some clones in this sample may be carry-over from other donors' samples. CDR3 nucleotides: TGTGCCAGCAGCCATGGAGGGTTAGAGACCCAGTACTTC. This codes for CASSHGGLETQYF.